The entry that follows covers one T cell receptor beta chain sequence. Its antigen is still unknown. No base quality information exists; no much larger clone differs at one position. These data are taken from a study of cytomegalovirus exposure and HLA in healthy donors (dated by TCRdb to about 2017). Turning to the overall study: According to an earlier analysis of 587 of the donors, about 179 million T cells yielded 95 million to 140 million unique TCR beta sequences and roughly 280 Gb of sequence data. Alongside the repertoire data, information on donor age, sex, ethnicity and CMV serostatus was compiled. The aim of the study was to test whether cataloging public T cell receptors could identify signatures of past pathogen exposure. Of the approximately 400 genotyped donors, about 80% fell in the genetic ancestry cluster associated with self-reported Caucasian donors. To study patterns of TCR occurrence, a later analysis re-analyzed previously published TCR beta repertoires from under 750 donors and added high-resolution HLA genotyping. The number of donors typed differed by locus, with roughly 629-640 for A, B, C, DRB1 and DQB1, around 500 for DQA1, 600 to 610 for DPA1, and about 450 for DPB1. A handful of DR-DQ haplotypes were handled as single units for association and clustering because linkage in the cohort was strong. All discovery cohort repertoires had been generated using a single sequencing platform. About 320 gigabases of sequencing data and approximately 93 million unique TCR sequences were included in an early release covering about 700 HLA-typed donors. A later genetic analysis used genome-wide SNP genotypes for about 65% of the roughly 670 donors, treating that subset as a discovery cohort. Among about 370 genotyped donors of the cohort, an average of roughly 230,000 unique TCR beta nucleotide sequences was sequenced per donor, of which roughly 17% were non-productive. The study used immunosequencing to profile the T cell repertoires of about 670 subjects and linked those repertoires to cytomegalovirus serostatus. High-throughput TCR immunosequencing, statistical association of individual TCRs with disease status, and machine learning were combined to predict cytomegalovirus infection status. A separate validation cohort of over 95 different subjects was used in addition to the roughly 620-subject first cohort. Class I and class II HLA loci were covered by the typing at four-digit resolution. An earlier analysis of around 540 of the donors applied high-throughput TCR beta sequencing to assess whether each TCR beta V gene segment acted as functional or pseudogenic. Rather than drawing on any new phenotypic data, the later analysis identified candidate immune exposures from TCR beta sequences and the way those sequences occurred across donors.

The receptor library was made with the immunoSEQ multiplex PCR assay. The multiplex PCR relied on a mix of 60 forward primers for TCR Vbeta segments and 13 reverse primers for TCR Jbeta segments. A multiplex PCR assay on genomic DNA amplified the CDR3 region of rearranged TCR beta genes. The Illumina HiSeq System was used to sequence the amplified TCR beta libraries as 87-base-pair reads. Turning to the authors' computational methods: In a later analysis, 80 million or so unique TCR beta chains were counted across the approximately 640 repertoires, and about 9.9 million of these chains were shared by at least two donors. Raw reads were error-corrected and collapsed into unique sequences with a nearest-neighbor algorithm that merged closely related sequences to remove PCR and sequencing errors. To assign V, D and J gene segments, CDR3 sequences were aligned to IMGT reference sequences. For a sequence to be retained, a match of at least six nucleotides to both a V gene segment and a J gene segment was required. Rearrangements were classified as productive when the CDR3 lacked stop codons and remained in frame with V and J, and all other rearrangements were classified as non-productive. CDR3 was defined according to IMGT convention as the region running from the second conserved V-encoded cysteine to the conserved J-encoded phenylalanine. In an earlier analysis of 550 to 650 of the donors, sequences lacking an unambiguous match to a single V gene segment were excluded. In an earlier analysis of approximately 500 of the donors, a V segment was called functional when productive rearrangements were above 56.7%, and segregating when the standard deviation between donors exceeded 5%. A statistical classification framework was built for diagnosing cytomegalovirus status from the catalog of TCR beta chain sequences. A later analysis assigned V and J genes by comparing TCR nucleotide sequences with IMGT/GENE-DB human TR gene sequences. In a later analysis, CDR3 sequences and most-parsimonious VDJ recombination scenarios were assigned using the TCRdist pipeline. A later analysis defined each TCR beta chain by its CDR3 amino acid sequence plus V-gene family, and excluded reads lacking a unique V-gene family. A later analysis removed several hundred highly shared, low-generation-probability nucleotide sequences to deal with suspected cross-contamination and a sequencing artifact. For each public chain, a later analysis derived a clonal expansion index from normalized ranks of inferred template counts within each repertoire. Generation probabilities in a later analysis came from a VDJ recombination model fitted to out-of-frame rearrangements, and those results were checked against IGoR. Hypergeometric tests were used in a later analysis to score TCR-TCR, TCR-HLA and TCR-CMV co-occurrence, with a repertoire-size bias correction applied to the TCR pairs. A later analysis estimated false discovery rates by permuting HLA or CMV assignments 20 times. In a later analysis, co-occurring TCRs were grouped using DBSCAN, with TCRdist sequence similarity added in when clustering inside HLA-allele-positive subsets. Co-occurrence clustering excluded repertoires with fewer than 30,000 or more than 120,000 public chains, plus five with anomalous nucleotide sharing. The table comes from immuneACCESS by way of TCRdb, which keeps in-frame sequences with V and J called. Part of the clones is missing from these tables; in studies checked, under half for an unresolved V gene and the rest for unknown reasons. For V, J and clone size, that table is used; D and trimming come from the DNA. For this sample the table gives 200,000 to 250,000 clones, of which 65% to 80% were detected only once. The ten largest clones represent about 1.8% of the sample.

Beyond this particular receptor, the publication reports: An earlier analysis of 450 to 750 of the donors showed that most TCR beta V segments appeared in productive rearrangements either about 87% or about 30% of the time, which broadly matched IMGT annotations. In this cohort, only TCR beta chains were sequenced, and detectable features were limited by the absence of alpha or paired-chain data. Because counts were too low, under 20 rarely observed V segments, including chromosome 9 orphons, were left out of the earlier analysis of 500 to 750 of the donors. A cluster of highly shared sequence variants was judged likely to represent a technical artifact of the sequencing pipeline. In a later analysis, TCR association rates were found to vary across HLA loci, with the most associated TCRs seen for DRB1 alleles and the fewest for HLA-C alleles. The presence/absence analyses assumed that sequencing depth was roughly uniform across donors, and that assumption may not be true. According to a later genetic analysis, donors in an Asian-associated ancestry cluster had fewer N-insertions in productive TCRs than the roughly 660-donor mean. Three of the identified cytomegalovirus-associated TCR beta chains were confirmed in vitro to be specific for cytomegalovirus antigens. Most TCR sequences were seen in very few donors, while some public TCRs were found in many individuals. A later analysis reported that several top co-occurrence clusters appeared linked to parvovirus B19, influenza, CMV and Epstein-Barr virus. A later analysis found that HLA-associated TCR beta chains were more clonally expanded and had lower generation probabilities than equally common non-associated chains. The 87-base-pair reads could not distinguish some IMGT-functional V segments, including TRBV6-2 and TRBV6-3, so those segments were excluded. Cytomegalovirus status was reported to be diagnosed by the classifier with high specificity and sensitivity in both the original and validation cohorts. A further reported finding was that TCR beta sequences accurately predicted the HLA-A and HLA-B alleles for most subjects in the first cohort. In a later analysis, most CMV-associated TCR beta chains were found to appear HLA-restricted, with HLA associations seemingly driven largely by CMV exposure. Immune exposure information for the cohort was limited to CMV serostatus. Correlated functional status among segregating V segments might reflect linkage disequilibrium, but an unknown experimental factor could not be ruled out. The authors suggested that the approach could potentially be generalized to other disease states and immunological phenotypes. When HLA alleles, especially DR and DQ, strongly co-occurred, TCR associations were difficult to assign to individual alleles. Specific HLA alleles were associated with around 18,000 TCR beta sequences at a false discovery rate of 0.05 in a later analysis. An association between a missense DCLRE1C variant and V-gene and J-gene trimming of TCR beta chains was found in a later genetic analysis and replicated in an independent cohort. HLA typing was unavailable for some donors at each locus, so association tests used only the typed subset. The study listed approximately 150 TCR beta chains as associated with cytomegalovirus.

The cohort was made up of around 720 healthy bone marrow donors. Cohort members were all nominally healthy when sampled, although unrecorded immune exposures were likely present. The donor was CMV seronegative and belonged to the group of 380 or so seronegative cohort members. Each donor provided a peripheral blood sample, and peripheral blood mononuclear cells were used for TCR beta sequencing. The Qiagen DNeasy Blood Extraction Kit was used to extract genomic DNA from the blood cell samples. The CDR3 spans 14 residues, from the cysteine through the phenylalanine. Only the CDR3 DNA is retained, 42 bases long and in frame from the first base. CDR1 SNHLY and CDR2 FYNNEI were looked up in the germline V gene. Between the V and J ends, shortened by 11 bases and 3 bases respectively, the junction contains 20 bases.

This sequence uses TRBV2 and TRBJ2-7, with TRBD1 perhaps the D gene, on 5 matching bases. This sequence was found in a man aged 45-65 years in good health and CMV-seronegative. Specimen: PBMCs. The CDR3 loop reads CAGGHRPLYYEQYF. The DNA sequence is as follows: TGTGCCGGCGGTCACAGGCCGCTCTACTACGAGCAGTACTTC.